These 3 T cell receptor beta chains were all obtained from the same sample, sequenced in a study of cytomegalovirus exposure and HLA in healthy donors. The primer mix had 60 Vbeta and 13 Jbeta primers. The method was immunoSEQ multiplex PCR; TCRdb's version includes in-frame clones alone and lacks a portion of them. The table records approximately 160,000 clones, 65% to 85% of them present only once. The sequenced material came from PBMCs. The source of these receptors is a woman aged 40 to 50 in good health and CMV-seropositive.

V is TRBV7-2 and J is TRBJ2-5, with 8 positions matching TRBD1. The DNA end is more similar to TRBJ2-7, so the J call may be wrong. The CDR3 is made up of 15 amino acids. CDR1 and CDR2 from the germline V gene are SGHTA and FQGNSA. CDR3 bases: TGTGCCAGCAGCTCTGACAGGGGAGGTTTTTACGAGCAGTACTTC. Translating it yields CASSSDRGGFYEQYF.

The rearrangement links TRBV19 to TRBJ2-7; 7 bases line up with TRBD2. The CDR3 has 14 amino acids. The V gene's germline CDR1 is LNHDA and CDR2 SQIVND (reference sequence). Unmatched junction bases numbered 11, after V lost 8 bases and J lost 4 bases. CDR3 DNA sequence: TGTGCCAGTCGGGCTAGCGGTTTTGCTTACGAGCAGTACTTC. Its protein product is CASRASGFAYEQYF.

This rearrangement joins TRBV5-1 to TRBJ1-6; TRBD1 matches at 7 bases. With V trimmed by 6 bases and J by 4 bases, 7 bases remained unmatched. The CDR3 consists of 15 residues. Germline CDR1 and CDR2: SGHRS and YFSETQ. CDR3 protein: CASKTGLPYNSPLHF. The CDR3 coding sequence is TGCGCCAGCAAGACAGGGCTCCCTTATAATTCACCCCTCCACTTT.